This T cell receptor beta chain was identified in a study of T cell repertoires in cytomegalovirus infection (dated by TCRdb to about 2019). Concerning the study at large: Recently identified HLA-C-restricted CMV epitopes, whose presentation resists viral immunomodulation, were targeted by peptide stimulations together with well-studied HLA-B-restricted epitopes. Because public TCR beta signatures pointed to carriage of CMV infection together with the matching HLA type, the HLA type of each donor mattered for the analysis. The research as a whole found: The ex vivo response was dominated by HLA-C-restricted CMV-specific TCR beta clonotypes, which also provided the single most frequent clonotype in two of eight donors. Cumulative frequency of public TCR beta family members discriminated carriers of CMV infection plus the relevant HLA type in this cohort and an independent approximately 350-donor cohort.

In its sample, this clonotype was seen a few times. It lacks a known antigen. No qualities accompany the bases; no much larger clone lies one base away. TCRdb shows the sequencer as Illumina HiSeq 1500. Clones were called with MiXCR by TCRdb after fastp trimmed the public reads at Q25, and only in-frame beta chains were retained. Every entry covers one CDR3 protein and lists the most common genes and DNA from its rows. The sample table lists approximately 110,000 distinct CDR3 sequences, 30% to 40% of them with a count of one. 45% to 65% of the sample belongs to the ten largest clones. The treatment or condition label here, explained by the study, means: in vitro stimulation with specific CMV peptide epitopes to enrich CMV-specific T cells. The CDR3 numbers 13 residues from cysteine through phenylalanine. The kept DNA is CDR3 alone, 39 bases in frame from the first base. V sheds 0 bases and J sheds 5 bases, leaving 10 bases between their ends. CDR1 is given as SQVTM and CDR2 as ANQGSEA, both from the germline V gene.

Sequenced here: CD8+ T cells from cultured PBMCs, sampled from culture after CMV antigen stimulation. This clonotype was sampled from a human donor in good health (CMV status not recorded). Some clones in this sample may be carry-over from other donors' samples. The sequence is built from TRBV29-1 and TRBJ1-2; a confident D gene designation cannot be given. The CDR3: CSVEDGVRYGYTF. Read as DNA, the sequence is TGCAGCGTTGAAGATGGGGTTCGATATGGCTACACCTTC.